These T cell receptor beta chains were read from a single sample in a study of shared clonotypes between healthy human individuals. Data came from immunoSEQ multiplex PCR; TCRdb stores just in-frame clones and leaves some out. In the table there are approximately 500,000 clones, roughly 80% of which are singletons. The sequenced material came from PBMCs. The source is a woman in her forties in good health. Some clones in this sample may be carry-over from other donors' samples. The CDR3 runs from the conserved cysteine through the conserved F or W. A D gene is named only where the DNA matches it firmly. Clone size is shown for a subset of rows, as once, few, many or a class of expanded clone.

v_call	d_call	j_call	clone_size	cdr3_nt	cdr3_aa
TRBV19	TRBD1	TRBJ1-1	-	TGTGCCAGTAGTTTTGGGACAGGAACGACTGAAGCTTTCTTT	CASSFGTGTTEAFF
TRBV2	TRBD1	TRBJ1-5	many	TGTGCCAGCAGTGAGGGACAGCAGTATAGCAATCAGCCCCAGCATTTT	CASSEGQQYSNQPQHF
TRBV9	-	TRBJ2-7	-	TGTGCCAGCAGCGGCCGGGACACCAACTCCTACGAGCAGTACTTC	CASSGRDTNSYEQYF
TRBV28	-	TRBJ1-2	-	TGTGCCAGCACCTCGGGCGCCAGCTATGGCTACACCTTC	CASTSGASYGYTF
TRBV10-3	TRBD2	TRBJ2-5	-	TGTGCCATCAGTGGAGCGGGAGATGCCCTTGGGACCCAGTACTTC	CAISGAGDALGTQYF
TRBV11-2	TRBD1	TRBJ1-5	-	TGTGCCAGCAGCCACGGGACAGATATTTCTCAGCCCCAGCATTTT	CASSHGTDISQPQHF
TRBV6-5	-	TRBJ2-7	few	TGTGCCAGCAGCCTCCGACAGTTAGGGCAGTACTTC	CASSLRQLGQYF
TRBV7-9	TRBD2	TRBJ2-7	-	TGTGCCAGCAGCTTAGTGCCCCCTCGACTAGCGGGAATCGTCTACGAGCAGTACTTC	CASSLVPPRLAGIVYEQYF
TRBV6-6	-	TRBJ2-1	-	TGTGCCAGCAGTACCTCGACAGGAGACAATGAGCAGTTCTTC	CASSTSTGDNEQFF
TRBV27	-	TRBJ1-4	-	TGTGCCAGCAGTCCCCGATCGAGGGCGCGTGAAAAACTGTTTTTT	CASSPRSRAREKLFF
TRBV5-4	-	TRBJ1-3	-	TGTGCCAGCAGCCCCCGGGGGGGGAGCGGAAACACCATATATTTT	CASSPRGGSGNTIYF
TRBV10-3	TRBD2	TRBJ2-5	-	TGTGCCGCTCGAAATGGACTAGCAATAGGGGAGACCCAGTACTTC	CAARNGLAIGETQYF
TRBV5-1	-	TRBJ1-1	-	TGCGCCAGCAGCTTGGGGCAGGAAGAAGCTTTCTTT	CASSLGQEEAFF
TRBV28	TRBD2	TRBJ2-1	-	TGTGCCAGCATCGAACTAGCGGGAGAGCGGGACGAGCAGTTCTTC	CASIELAGERDEQFF
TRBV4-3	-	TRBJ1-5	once	TGCGCCAGCAGCCAAGATTTCAGGGCCAATCAGCCCCAGCATTTT	CASSQDFRANQPQHF
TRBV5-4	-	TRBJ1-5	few	TGTGCCAGCAGCACTGGTGGAATTCCCAATCAGCCCCAGCATTTT	CASSTGGIPNQPQHF
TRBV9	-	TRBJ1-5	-	TGTGCCAGCAGCCGAATGGAGCCCCAGCATTTT	CASSRMEPQHF
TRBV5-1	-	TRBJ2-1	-	TGCGCCAGCAGCCCCCGGGACATCAATGAGCAGTTCTTC	CASSPRDINEQFF
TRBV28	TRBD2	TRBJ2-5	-	TGTGCCAGCAGCCCCGGGACTAGCGGGAGAGAGGAGACCCAGTACTTC	CASSPGTSGREETQYF
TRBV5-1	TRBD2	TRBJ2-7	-	TGCGCCAGCAGCCCTGGGACTAGCGGGGCCCGGGGCGAGCAGTACTTC	CASSPGTSGARGEQYF